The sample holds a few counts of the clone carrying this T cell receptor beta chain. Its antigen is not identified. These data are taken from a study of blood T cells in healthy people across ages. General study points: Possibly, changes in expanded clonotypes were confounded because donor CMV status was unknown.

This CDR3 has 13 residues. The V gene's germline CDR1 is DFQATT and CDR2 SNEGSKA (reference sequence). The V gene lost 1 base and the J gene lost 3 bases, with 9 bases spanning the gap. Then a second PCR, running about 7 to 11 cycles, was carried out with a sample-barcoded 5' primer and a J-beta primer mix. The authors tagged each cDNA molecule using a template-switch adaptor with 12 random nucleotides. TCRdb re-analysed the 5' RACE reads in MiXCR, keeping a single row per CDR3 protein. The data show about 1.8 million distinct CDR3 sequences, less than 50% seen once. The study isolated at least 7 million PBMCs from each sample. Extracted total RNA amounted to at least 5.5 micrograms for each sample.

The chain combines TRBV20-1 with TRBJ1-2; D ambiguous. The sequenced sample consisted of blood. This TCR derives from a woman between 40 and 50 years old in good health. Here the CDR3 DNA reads TGCAGTGCTAGAGTCCAGGACTACTATGGCTACACCTTC. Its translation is CSARVQDYYGYTF.